The clone carrying this T cell receptor (beta chain) was picked up many times. What it recognizes is unknown. This record belongs to a study of T cells in Graves' hyperthyroidism and ophthalmopathy. Looking at the study overall: Before any treatment, at initial diagnosis, peripheral blood was collected. Points from the study as a whole: Ophthalmopathy was distinguished from stable hyperthyroidism by 13 V-J signatures.

The V segment lost 5 bases and the J segment 4 bases; nucleotides outside the gene matches: 7. Germline V gene sequence: CDR1 SQVTM, CDR2 ANQGSEA. The CDR3 loop spans 13 amino acids. Using RNA transcripts as the source, TCR beta CDR3 regions were amplified. When the TCR CDR3 underwent first-round RT-PCR, the HTBI primer set was used. TCRdb re-derived calls from the multiplex PCR reads in MiXCR, one entry per CDR3 protein. The sample carries fewer than 550,000 distinct CDR3 sequences, roughly 14% recorded once. The sample comprised blood. The chain joins TRBV29-1 to TRBJ1-2; 7 positions agree with TRBD1. The sequence derives from a woman aged 18-35 years with Graves' hyperthyroidism. Here the CDR3 reads CSVLEQGSYGYTF. CDR3 sequence (DNA): TGCAGCGTTCTAGAACAGGGGAGCTATGGCTACACCTTC.